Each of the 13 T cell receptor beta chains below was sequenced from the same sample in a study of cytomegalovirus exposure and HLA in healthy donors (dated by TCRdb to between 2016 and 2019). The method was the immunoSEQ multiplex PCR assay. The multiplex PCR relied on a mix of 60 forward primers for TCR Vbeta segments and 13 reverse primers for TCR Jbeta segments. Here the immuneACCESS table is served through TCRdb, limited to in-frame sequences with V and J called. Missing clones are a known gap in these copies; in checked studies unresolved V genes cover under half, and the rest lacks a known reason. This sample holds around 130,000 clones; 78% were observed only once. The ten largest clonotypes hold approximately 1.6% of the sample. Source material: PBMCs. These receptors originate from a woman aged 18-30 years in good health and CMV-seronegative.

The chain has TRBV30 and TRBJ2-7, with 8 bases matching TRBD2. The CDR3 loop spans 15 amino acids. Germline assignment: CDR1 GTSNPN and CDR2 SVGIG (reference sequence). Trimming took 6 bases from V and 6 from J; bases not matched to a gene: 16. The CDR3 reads CACDQAGAVLGEQYF. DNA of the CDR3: TGTGCCTGCGACCAAGCGGGAGCTGTATTAGGCGAGCAGTACTTC.

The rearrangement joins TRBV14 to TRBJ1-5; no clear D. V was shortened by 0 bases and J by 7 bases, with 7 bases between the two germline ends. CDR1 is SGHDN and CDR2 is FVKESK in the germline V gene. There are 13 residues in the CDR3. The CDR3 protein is CASSQDPRQPQHF. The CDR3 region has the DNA TGTGCCAGCAGCCAAGACCCTCGGCAGCCCCAGCATTTT.

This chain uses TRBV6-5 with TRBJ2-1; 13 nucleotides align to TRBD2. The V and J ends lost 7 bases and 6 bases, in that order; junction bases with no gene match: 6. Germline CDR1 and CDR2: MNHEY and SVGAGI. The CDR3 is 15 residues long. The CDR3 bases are TGTGCCAGCACCCCACTAGCGGGAGGGCCCAATGAGCAGTTCTTC. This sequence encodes CASTPLAGGPNEQFF.

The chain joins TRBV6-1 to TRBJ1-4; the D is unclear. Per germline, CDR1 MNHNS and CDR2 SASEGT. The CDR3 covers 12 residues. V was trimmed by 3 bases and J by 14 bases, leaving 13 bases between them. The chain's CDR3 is CASSDLTSVLFF. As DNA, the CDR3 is TGTGCCAGCAGTGACCTAACGTCGGTCCTGTTTTTT.

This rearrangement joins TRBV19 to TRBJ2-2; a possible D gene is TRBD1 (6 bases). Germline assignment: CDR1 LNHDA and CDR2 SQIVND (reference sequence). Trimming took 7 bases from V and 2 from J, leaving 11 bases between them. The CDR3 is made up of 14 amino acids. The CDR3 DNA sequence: TGTGCCAGTATGAACAGGGAAAACACCGGGGAGCTGTTTTTT. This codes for CASMNRENTGELFF. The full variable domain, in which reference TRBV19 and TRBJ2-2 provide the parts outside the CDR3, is DGGITQSPKYLFRKEGQNVTLSCEQNLNHDAMYWYRQDPGQGLRLIYYSQIVNDFQKGDIAEGYSVSREKKESFPLTVTSAQKNPTAFYLCASMNRENTGELFFGEGSRLTVL.

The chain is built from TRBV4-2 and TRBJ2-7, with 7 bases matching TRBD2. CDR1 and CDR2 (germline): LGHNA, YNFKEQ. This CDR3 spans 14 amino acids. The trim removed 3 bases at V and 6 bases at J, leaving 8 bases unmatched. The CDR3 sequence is CASSHDGTTPEQYF. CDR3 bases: TGTGCCAGCAGCCACGACGGGACTACACCCGAGCAGTACTTC.

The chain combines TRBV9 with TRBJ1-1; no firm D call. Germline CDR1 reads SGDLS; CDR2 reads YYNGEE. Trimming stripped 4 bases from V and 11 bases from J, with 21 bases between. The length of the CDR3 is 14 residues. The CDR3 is CASSQNQRRDRAFF. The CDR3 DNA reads TGTGCCAGCAGCCAAAACCAAAGACGGGATAGGGCTTTCTTT.

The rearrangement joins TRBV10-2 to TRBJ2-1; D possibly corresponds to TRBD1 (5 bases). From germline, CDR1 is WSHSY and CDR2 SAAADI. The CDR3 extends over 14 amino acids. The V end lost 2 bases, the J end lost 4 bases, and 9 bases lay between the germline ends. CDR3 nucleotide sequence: TGCGCCAGCAGTGAGGGGCAGGGTTACAATGAGCAGTTCTTC. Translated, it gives CASSEGQGYNEQFF.

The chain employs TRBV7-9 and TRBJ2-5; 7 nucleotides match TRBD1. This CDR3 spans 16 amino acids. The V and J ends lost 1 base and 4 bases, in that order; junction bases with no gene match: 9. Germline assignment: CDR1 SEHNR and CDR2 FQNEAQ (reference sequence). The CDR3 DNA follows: TGTGCCAGCAGCTTAGAGCGCTTCAGGGGGTCAGAGACCCAGTACTTC. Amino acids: CASSLERFRGSETQYF. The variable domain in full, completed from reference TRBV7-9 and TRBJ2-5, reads DTGVSQNPRHKITKRGQNVTFRCDPISEHNRLYWYRQTLGQGPEFLTYFQNEAQLEKSRLLSDRFSAERPKGSFSTLEIQRTEQGDSAMYLCASSLERFRGSETQYFGPGTRLLVL.

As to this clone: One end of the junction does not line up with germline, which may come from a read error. The CDR3 nucleotides are TGCGCCAGCAGCCAGGAGGGAAACTATGACTACACCTTC. Protein product: CASSQEGNYDYTF. The rearrangement uses TRBV5-1 and TRBJ1-2, with D unresolved. CDR3 length: 13 residues. CDR1 and CDR2 from the germline V gene are SGHRS and YFSETQ.

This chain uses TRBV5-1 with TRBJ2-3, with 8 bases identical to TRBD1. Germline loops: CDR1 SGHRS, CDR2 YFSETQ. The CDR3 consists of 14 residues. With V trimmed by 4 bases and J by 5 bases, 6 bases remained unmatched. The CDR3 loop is CASSPGQGRDTQYF. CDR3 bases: TGCGCCAGCAGCCCAGGACAGGGCAGAGATACGCAGTATTTT.

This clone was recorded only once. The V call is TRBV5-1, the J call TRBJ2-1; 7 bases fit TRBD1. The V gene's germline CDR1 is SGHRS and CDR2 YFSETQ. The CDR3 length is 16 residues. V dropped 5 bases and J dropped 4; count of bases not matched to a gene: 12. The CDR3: CASRSTGHGFYNEQFF. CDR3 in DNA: TGCGCCAGCAGGTCGACAGGGCATGGATTTTACAATGAGCAGTTCTTC.

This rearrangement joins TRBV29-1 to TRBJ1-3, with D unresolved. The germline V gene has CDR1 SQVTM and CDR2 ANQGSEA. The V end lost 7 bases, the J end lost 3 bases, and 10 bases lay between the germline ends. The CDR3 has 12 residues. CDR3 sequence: CSAREVGNTIYF. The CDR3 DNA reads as TGCAGCGCTCGGGAGGTTGGAAACACCATATATTTT.